This TCR beta chain emerged from a study of blood T cell repertoires in COVID-19 (dated by TCRdb to 2018 to 2020). As for the study more broadly: Samples covering the acute and convalescent phases of COVID-19 were provided by collaborators in the United States, Italy and Spain. The dataset comprised deeply sampled blood TCRbeta repertoires from subjects exposed to, actively infected with, or recovered from COVID-19. The material from the prospective study consisted of cDNA or gDNA derived from T cells, B-cell-depleted T cells, or PBMCs. Nearly every sample came with metadata listing a de-identified subject ID, COVID-19 status, age in years and sex. The samples were drawn from the first 160 participants of the ongoing ImmuneRACE study and from roughly 1,300 subjects provided by 6 global collaborators. Where available, HLA class I and class II types were taken from metadata supplied by the sample provider and were not determined by assay-based typing. The repertoires were made available in a free public database intended to serve as a resource for research on the immune response to SARS-CoV-2. Study-wide conclusions, independent of this receptor: Clinical and demographic metadata were provided uncurated, with the amount varying by source and participant.

For this clone: Its antigen remains undetermined. No base-level quality is on record; no much larger clone is a single base apart.

CDR1 and CDR2, per the germline V gene, are MGHRA and YSYEKL. Here V drops 4 bases and J drops 1 base, and the junction holds 2 bases not matched to any gene. The CDR3, cysteine through phenylalanine, is 14 amino acids long. This entry keeps only the CDR3 DNA: 42 bases, framed from base 1. TCRbeta CDR3 regions were amplified from genomic DNA using the immunoSEQ Assay, a bias-controlled multiplex PCR. In the authors' own workflow: The number of nucleated cells in each sample was estimated by amplification of reference gene primers within the assay. To quantify the absolute abundance of each unique TCRbeta CDR3 rearrangement, sequence reads were collapsed and filtered. Productive Simpson clonality was computed per sample as the square root of Simpson's diversity index over productive rearrangements. TCRdb provides this immuneACCESS table in a form limited to in-frame rearrangements. Some clones are lacking; in checked studies, under half of them reflect an unresolved V gene, and why the rest are absent is not known. V and J calls and clone size come straight from that table; D and trimming were deduced from the DNA. This sample comprises a few hundred thousand clones, around four fifths of them detected only once. The ten largest make up about 5% of the sample.

A second Seattle source provided samples from volunteer blood donors who had recovered from COVID-19. The collaborating institutions used their own protocols to collect whole blood in K2EDTA tubes. For TCRbeta analysis, collaborators shipped samples in one of three forms: frozen whole blood, isolated PBMCs, or DNA extracted from either of those sample types. Sequencing input: peripheral blood. The sequence came from a man in his fifties or sixties who had recovered from COVID-19. The chain uses TRBV4-1 and TRBJ2-3; TRBD1 lines up with 7 middle nucleotides. The sequenced DNA is TGCGCCAGCAGCCGGGACAGAGGCACAGATACGCAGTATTTT. This yields the protein CASSRDRGTDTQYF.